This T cell receptor beta chain was sequenced in a study of T cell changes during pregnancy in multiple sclerosis. CDR1 and CDR2 from the germline V gene are SGHTA and FQGNSA. Trimming pared 1 base from V and 0 bases from J, leaving 4 bases between. The CDR3 runs 15 residues. Clones were sequenced by immunoSEQ multiplex PCR, and TCRdb holds only the in-frame ones, with some missing. The sample holds tens of thousands of clones; approximately 92% are singletons and the top ten take about 2%. This sequence was found in a female donor with multiple sclerosis, enrolled in a pregnancy study. The sequenced sample was peripheral blood, obtained after pregnancy. This chain links TRBV7-2 with TRBJ2-6; unclear D gene. The CDR3 spells CASSLGGSGANVLTF. The CDR3 DNA follows: TGTGCCAGCAGCTTAGGAGGCTCTGGGGCCAACGTCCTGACTTTC.